A selection of T cell receptor beta chains follows, all from one sample in a study of OX40 agonist ivuxolimab in advanced cancers. Here immunoSEQ multiplex PCR was the method, and the copy in TCRdb shows in-frame clones only, minus some. This sample has about 70,000 clones; around 90% occur once, and the top ten carry less than 3.5%. The sequencing used CD4+ or CD8+ T cells sorted from blood, collected in a trial of the OX40 agonist ivuxolimab. The receptors shown here come from an adult with an advanced solid tumor such as melanoma, head and neck, liver or kidney cancer. The CDR3 runs from the conserved cysteine through the conserved F or W. Fields, in order: V gene, D gene, J gene, CDR3 protein, CDR3 DNA. The D gene is left open where the match is weak.

>TRBV5-5|TRBD2|TRBJ2-1
CASSSISGSSYNEQFF
TGTGCCAGCAGCTCCATTAGCGGGAGTTCCTACAATGAGCAGTTCTTC
>TRBV30|-|TRBJ2-7
CAWSVDGVRYEQYF
TGTGCCTGGAGTGTAGATGGGGTTCGCTACGAGCAGTACTTC
>TRBV9|TRBD1|TRBJ2-5
CASSPQGVQETQYF
TGTGCCAGCAGCCCCCAGGGGGTCCAAGAGACCCAGTACTTC
>TRBV7-2|TRBD2|TRBJ2-2
CASSLSLAGGPSGELFF
TGTGCCAGCAGCTTAAGTCTAGCGGGAGGGCCGTCCGGGGAGCTGTTTTTT
>TRBV5-4|-|TRBJ2-3
CASSLPGPISTDTQYF
TGTGCCAGCAGCTTACCGGGACCCATTAGCACAGATACGCAGTATTTT
>TRBV19|TRBD1|TRBJ1-2
CASSLEWTGRSYGYTF
TGTGCCAGTAGTCTCGAGTGGACAGGGCGATCCTATGGCTACACCTTC
>TRBV11-2|-|TRBJ2-3
CASSPSANSGNTDTQYF
TGTGCCAGCAGCCCCTCCGCGAATAGCGGAAACACAGATACGCAGTATTTT
>TRBV28|TRBD1|TRBJ2-7
CASSTGGASYEQYF
TGTGCCAGCAGCACAGGGGGCGCGTCCTACGAGCAGTACTTC
>TRBV5-5|-|TRBJ1-1
CASSFAPTGHTEAFF
TGTGCCAGCAGCTTCGCCCCTACAGGGCACACTGAAGCTTTCTTT
>TRBV19|TRBD1|TRBJ1-1
CASRDAGTGNTEAFF
TGTGCCAGTAGGGACGCCGGGACAGGGAACACTGAAGCTTTCTTT
>TRBV28|TRBD1|TRBJ2-7
CASRPIGTGGSYEQYF
TGTGCCAGCAGACCCATAGGGACAGGGGGCTCATACGAGCAGTACTTC
>TRBV5-1|-|TRBJ2-7
CASSPGENVAYEQYF
TGCGCCAGCAGCCCCGGGGAAAATGTTGCCTACGAGCAGTACTTC
>TRBV7-2|TRBD1|TRBJ1-3
CASSLATGGLTGNTIYF
TGTGCCAGCAGCTTAGCGACAGGGGGTTTGACTGGAAACACCATATATTTT